This T cell receptor (beta chain) is from a study of radiotherapy plus CTLA-4 blockade in lung cancer. Trimming took 2 bases from V and 0 from J; bases not matched to a gene: 5. The CDR3 totals 16 residues. CDR1 is SGHAT and CDR2 is FQNNGV in the germline V gene. Focal radiation plus CTLA-4 blockade with ipilimumab was given to patients with chemo-refractory metastatic non-small-cell lung cancer. The method was immunoSEQ multiplex PCR; TCRdb's version includes in-frame clones alone and lacks a portion of them. The sample lists more than 40,000 clones, roughly 64% seen once, with roughly 25% in the top ten. Regarding this clone: Its matching antigen is unknown.

Study conclusions and caveats: Strongest reported response predictors: early blood clone changes and post-radiation interferon-beta. Radiotherapy was combined with ipilimumab, and tumor-derived TCR clones then expanded in blood.

The chain is built from TRBV11-2 and TRBJ2-7; 9 bases are shared with TRBD2. The receptor's source is a human donor with non-small cell lung cancer who had a partial response to radiotherapy plus ipilimumab. The sequences come from peripheral blood, collected from a patient treated with radiotherapy plus ipilimumab. The CDR3 spells CASSLYLAGHSYEQYF. The DNA for the CDR3 is TGTGCCAGCAGCTTATATCTAGCGGGACACTCCTACGAGCAGTACTTC.